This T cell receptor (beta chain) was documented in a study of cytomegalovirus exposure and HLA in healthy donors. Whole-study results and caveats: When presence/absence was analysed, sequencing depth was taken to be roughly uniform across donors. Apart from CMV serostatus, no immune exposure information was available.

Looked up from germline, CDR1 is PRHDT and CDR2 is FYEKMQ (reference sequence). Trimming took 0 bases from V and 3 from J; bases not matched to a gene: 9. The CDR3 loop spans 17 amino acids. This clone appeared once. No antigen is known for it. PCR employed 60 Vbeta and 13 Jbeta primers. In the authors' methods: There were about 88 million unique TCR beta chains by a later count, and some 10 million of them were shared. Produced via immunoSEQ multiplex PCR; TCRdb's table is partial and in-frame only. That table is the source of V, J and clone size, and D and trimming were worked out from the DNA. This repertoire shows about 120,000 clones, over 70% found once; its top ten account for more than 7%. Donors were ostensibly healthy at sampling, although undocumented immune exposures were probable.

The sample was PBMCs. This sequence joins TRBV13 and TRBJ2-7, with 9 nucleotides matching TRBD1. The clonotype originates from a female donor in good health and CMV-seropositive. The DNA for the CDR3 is TGTGCCAGCAGCTTAGGGAACAGGGGGCGCAAGGTCTACGAGCAGTACTTC. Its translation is CASSLGNRGRKVYEQYF.